These 17 T cell receptor beta chains originate from one sample sequenced in a study of response to subunit inactivated influenza vaccine (dated by TCRdb to between 2017 and 2018). Library method: RT-PCR. Sequencing relied on an Illumina HiSeq 2500. Clones were called with MiXCR by TCRdb after fastp trimmed the public reads at Q25, and only in-frame beta chains were retained. One record per CDR3 amino acid sequence lists the most common genes and DNA. The sample contains about 780,000 distinct CDR3 sequences, 15% to 20% of them found a single time. About a tenth of the sample goes to the ten largest clones. Sequenced material: PBMCs from blood, taken 5 days after vaccination. Every receptor here comes from a middle-aged man who received an inactivated influenza vaccine. Donor details come from another sample of the same person, matched by shared clones.

This chain uses TRBV6-4 with TRBJ2-1; 8 nucleotides match TRBD1. The CDR3 loop spans 14 amino acids. V lost 9 bases and J lost 9; bases outside the gene matches: 13. Germline CDR1 is MRHNA and CDR2 is SNTAGT. CDR3 in amino acids: CASGQGLGSSEQFF. CDR3 nucleotide sequence: TGTGCCAGTGGACAGGGTCTTGGATCTTCTGAGCAGTTCTTC.

The chain joins TRBV7-9 to TRBJ2-7; TRBD1 matches at 8 bases. The CDR3 sequence is 15 residues long. V lost 4 bases and J lost 7; bases outside the gene matches: 12. Germline V gene data show CDR1 as SEHNR and CDR2 as FQNEAQ (reference sequence). CDR3 in amino acids: CASSSQLSGGWEQYF. DNA for the CDR3: TGTGCCAGCAGCTCGCAACTTTCAGGGGGCTGGGAGCAGTACTTC.

The rearrangement links TRBV7-2 to TRBJ2-1; 15 bases fit TRBD2. CDR3 length: 16 amino acids. V was clipped by 4 bases and J by 9 bases; unmatched bases: 7. The germline V gene encodes CDR1 SGHTA and CDR2 FQGNSA. For the CDR3, the DNA is TGTGCCAGCAGCTCGGGACTAGCGGGAGGAGGAATTGAGCAGTTCTTC. Translation gives CASSSGLAGGGIEQFF. The full variable domain, in which reference TRBV7-2 and TRBJ2-1 provide the parts outside the CDR3, is GAGVSQSPSNKVTEKGKDVELRCDPISGHTALYWYRQSLGQGLEFLIYFQGNSAPDKSGLPSDRFSAERTGGSVSTLTIQRTQQEDSAVYLCASSSGLAGGGIEQFFGPGTRLTVL.

This clonotype was found a few times. V gene TRBV5-1 combines with J gene TRBJ2-7; TRBD2 agrees at 11 bases. V trimming: 6 bases; J trimming: 1 base; junction bases outside the gene matches: 6. The germline V gene has CDR1 SGHRS and CDR2 YFSETQ. The CDR3 covers 15 residues. The CDR3 nucleotides are TGCGCCAGCAACCCTAGCGGGGGGCAATCCTACGAGCAGTACTTC. Translated: CASNPSGGQSYEQYF.

The chain has TRBV7-2 and TRBJ1-2; possible D gene TRBD1, 5 bases. Trimming removed 7 bases from V and 5 bases from J, with 26 bases in between. The CDR3 spans 17 residues. Looked up from germline, CDR1 is SGHTA and CDR2 is FQGNSA. The DNA of the CDR3 is TGTGCCAGCACCGAAGAGGGGACCTTCGTGGGGGGGTATGGCTACACCTTC. Translation: CASTEEGTFVGGYGYTF.

V gene TRBV3-1 combines with J gene TRBJ2-3; 8 bases align to TRBD2. The CDR3 runs 17 residues. The germline V gene has CDR1 LGHDT and CDR2 YNNKEL (reference sequence). J lost 2 bases, V lost 2 bases, and 9 bases had no gene match. CDR3 loop: CASSQTEAGALTDTQYF. The CDR3 coding sequence is TGTGCCAGCAGCCAAACGGAAGCGGGAGCGCTCACAGATACGCAGTATTTT.

The V gene is TRBV29-1, the J gene TRBJ2-5; D ambiguous. CDR1 SQVTM and CDR2 ANQGSEA come from the germline V gene. Trimming took off 3 bases at V and 4 bases at J, with 9 bases between the two ends. CDR3 length: 12 amino acids. The CDR3 DNA reads TGCAGCGTTGACGTTTGGGGAGAGACCCAGTACTTC. This codes for CSVDVWGETQYF.

This clonotype appeared many times. CDR3 residues: CASSLDRVDSSYNSPLHF. The CDR3 DNA is TGCGCCAGCAGCTTGGACAGGGTCGATAGCTCCTATAATTCACCCCTCCACTTT. V usage is TRBV5-1 and J usage is TRBJ1-6, with D perhaps TRBD1 (6 bases). Trimming took off 0 bases at V and 0 bases at J, with 13 bases between the two ends. The CDR3 loop spans 18 amino acids. The germline CDR1 and CDR2 sequences are SGHRS and YFSETQ.

This clonotype was counted a few times. This chain joins TRBV10-2 and TRBJ2-5; a weak D match, TRBD2 (5 bases). Between the trimmed V and J ends, which lost 7 bases and 9 bases, there was a span of 21 bases. In germline, CDR1 is WSHSY, CDR2 SAAADI. The CDR3 length is 14 residues. The CDR3 reads CASKRLPGERAQYF. CDR3 nucleotide sequence: TGCGCCAGCAAGCGACTACCTGGGGAAAGGGCCCAGTACTTC.

This clonotype showed up just a few times. This chain joins TRBV4-3 and TRBJ1-2; TRBD1 aligns across 7 bases. The CDR3 has 14 amino acids. Trimming removed 6 bases from V and 2 bases from J; junction bases left unmatched: 6. The germline CDR1 and CDR2 sequences are LGHNA and YSLEER. The CDR3 DNA is TGCGCCAGCAGTGTTGACAGGGCGAACTATGGCTACACCTTC. Amino acids: CASSVDRANYGYTF.

The sample holds a few counts of this clonotype. The chain joins TRBV20-1 to TRBJ2-5, with no clear D. V lost 4 bases, J lost 5 bases, and 8 bases lay in between. Germline V CDR1 and CDR2: DFQATT, SNEGSKA (reference sequence). CDR3 length equals 11 residues. The CDR3 bases are TGCAGTGCTACCATGAGGGAGACCCAGTACTTC. Protein product: CSATMRETQYF.

V and J are TRBV12-3 or TRBV12-4 and TRBJ1-2, with no clear D. The CDR3 contains 15 residues. V was pared by 6 bases and J by 0 bases, with 14 bases between. CDR3 nucleotides: TGTGCCAGCAGCCCGAGTAGAAGACCTAACTATGGCTACACCTTC. Translation gives CASSPSRRPNYGYTF.

The J gene is TRBJ2-2, the V gene TRBV20-1; 12 positions agree with TRBD1. CDR3 length equals 19 residues. V was clipped by 1 base and J by 2 bases; unmatched bases: 11. CDR1 and CDR2 (germline): DFQATT, SNEGSKA (reference sequence). CDR3 bases: TGCAGTGCTAGAGTCGCCCTGGGACAGGGGGCGCTTAACACCGGGGAGCTGTTTTTT. Protein sequence: CSARVALGQGALNTGELFF.

The V gene is TRBV10-3, the J gene TRBJ2-7, with TRBD2 as a possible D gene (7 bases). Trimming removed 3 bases from V and 4 bases from J, with 13 bases in between. This CDR3 is built from 14 residues. The V gene's germline CDR1 is ENHRY and CDR2 SYGVKD. CDR3 sequence: CAISDKGGLYEQYF. CDR3 in DNA: TGTGCCATCAGTGATAAGGGGGGACTATACGAGCAGTACTTC.

The CDR3 loop reads CATSRDRAATEAFF. The CDR3 DNA sequence: TGTGCCACCAGCAGAGACAGGGCTGCCACTGAAGCTTTCTTT. V and J are TRBV15 and TRBJ1-1, with D perhaps TRBD1 (5 bases). The V and J ends lost 0 bases and 4 bases respectively, with 9 bases between them. Per the germline V gene, CDR1 is LNHNV and CDR2 is YYDKDF (reference sequence). The CDR3 spans 14 residues.

There are a few counts of this clonotype. V is TRBV20-1 and J is TRBJ2-3; D is tentatively TRBD1 or TRBD2 (5 bases each). CDR1 and CDR2 from the germline V gene are DFQATT and SNEGSKA (reference sequence). V was shortened by 0 bases and J by 4 bases, with 14 bases between the two germline ends. The CDR3 sequence is 15 residues long. The CDR3 DNA sequence: TGCAGTGCTAGAGATTGGGGTATGGGGGCAGATACGCAGTATTTT. As protein: CSARDWGMGADTQYF.

This chain uses TRBV20-1 with TRBJ2-4; TRBD2 matches 7 bases. CDR1 and CDR2 (germline): DFQATT, SNEGSKA (reference sequence). This CDR3 region has 15 residues. V trimming: 1 base; J trimming: 1 base; junction bases outside the gene matches: 4. The CDR3 here is CSARVMREAKNIQYF. CDR3 coding DNA: TGCAGTGCTAGAGTTATGCGGGAGGCCAAAAACATTCAGTACTTC.